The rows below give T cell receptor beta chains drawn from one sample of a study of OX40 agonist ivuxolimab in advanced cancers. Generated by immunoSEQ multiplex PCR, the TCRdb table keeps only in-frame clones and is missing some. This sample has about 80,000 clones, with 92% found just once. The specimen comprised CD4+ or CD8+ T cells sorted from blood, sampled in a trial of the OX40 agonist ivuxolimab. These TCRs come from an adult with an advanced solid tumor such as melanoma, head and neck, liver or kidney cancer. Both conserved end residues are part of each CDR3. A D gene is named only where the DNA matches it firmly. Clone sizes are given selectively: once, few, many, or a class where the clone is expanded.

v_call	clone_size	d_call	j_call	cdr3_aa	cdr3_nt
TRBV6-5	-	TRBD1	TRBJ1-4	CASRPGTESEKLFF	TGTGCCAGCAGACCCGGGACAGAAAGCGAAAAACTGTTTTTT
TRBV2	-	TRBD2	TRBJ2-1	CASSEARSGGAYDEQFF	TGTGCCAGCAGTGAAGCGAGAAGCGGGGGGGCTTACGATGAGCAGTTCTTC
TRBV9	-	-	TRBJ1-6	CASSVDGGTPLHF	TGTGCCAGCAGCGTAGATGGGGGAACGCCCCTCCACTTT
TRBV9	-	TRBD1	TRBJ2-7	CASSVGQGISYEQYF	TGTGCCAGCAGCGTAGGACAGGGGATCTCCTACGAGCAGTACTTC
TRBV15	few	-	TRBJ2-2	CATSGGQRIVAGELFF	TGTGCCACCAGCGGAGGACAGCGGATTGTGGCCGGGGAGCTGTTTTTT
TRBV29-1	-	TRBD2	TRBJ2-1	CSFVAGGFYNEQFF	TGCAGCTTCGTGGCGGGGGGCTTCTACAATGAGCAGTTCTTC
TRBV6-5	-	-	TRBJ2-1	CASGSASYNEQFF	TGTGCCAGCGGTTCCGCCAGTTACAATGAGCAGTTCTTC
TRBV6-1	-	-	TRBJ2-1	CALDAGAVLNEQFF	TGTGCCCTAGATGCGGGGGCGGTGCTGAATGAGCAGTTCTTC
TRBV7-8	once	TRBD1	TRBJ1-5	CASSLGTGLNQPQHF	TGTGCCAGCAGCTTAGGGACAGGGCTTAATCAGCCCCAGCATTTT
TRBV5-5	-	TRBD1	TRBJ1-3	CASSLVPGGLSSGNTIYF	TGTGCCAGCAGCTTGGTACCAGGGGGTCTTTCCTCTGGAAACACCATATATTTT
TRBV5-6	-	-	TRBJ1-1	CASSLGRTEAFF	TGTGCCAGCAGCTTGGGGAGAACTGAAGCTTTCTTT
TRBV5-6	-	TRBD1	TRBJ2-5	CASSLARDRSPETQYF	TGTGCCAGCAGCTTGGCCAGGGACAGGTCCCCAGAGACCCAGTACTTC
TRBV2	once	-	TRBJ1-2	CASSDSYGYTF	TGTGCCAGCAGTGACTCCTATGGCTACACCTTC
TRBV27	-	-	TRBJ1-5	CASSLYGSLNQPQHF	TGTGCCAGCAGTTTGTACGGCAGCCTTAATCAGCCCCAGCATTTT
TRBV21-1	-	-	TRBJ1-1	CASSGRDREDTEAFF	TGTGCCAGCAGCGGACGGGACAGGGAGGACACTGAAGCTTTCTTT
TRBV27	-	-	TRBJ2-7	CASSLSGGPYEQYF	TGTGCCAGCAGTTTATCGGGGGGTCCCTACGAGCAGTACTTC
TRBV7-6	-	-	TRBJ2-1	CASSLAGSYNEQFF	TGTGCCAGCAGCTTAGCTGGGTCCTACAATGAGCAGTTCTTC
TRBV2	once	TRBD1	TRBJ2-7	CASSGTGFRGQYF	TGTGCCAGCAGTGGGACAGGGTTTCGGGGGCAGTACTTC
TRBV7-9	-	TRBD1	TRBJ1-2	CASSFIRDSDYGYTF	TGTGCCAGCAGCTTTATCCGGGACAGCGATTATGGCTACACCTTC
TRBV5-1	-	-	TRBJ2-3	CASSLDRVGDTQYF	TGCGCCAGCAGCTTGGACCGGGTCGGGGATACGCAGTATTTT
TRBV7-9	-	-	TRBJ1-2	CASSQNYGYTF	TGTGCCAGCAGCCAGAACTATGGCTACACCTTC
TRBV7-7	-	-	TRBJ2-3	CASSLAALDTQYF	TGTGCTAGCAGCTTAGCGGCGTTAGATACGCAGTATTTT
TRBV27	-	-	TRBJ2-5	CASSLVSPGKTQYF	TGTGCCAGCAGTTTAGTCTCGCCGGGGAAGACCCAGTACTTC
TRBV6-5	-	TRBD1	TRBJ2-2	CASSTRGPGELFF	TGTGCCAGCAGCACCAGGGGGCCGGGGGAGCTGTTTTTT
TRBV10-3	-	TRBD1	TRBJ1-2	CAIPGGQGDGYTF	TGTGCCATCCCCGGCGGGCAGGGGGATGGCTACACCTTC
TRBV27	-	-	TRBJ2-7	CASSRNVGDYEQYF	TGTGCCAGCAGCCGGAACGTCGGGGACTACGAGCAGTACTTC
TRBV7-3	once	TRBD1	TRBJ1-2	CASSSGGDYGYTF	TGTGCCAGCAGCTCAGGGGGAGACTATGGCTACACCTTC